This TCR beta chain was captured in a study of CD8+ T cells in alopecia areata. The treatment here: oral pan-JAK inhibitor, 5-10 mg twice daily. RNA extraction was followed by reverse transcription into cDNA, which acted as the sequencing template. Profiled with immunoSEQ multiplex PCR; TCRdb holds only in-frame clones, not every one. The sample contains more than 150,000 clones, 40% to 65% of which appear only once. CDR1 is GTSNPN, CDR2 SVGIG, per germline (reference sequence). The CDR3 extends over 14 amino acids. Trimming left V 1 base short and J 4 bases short, with 10 bases between. This clone was seen a handful of times.

This specimen consisted of CD8+ T cells sorted from blood, obtained around week 52, from a patient treated with tofacitinib. This TCR was recovered from a human donor with alopecia areata. This chain links TRBV30 with TRBJ2-2; possible D gene TRBD1, 5 bases. CDR3 region: CAWSGGFGTGELFF. In DNA, the CDR3 is TGTGCCTGGAGTGGGGGCTTTGGCACCGGGGAGCTGTTTTTT.